This T cell receptor (beta chain) was identified during a study of cytomegalovirus exposure and HLA in healthy donors. This clone was recorded a few times. Its antigen is unknown. In the PCR, 60 Vbeta and 13 Jbeta primers were used. The assay was immunoSEQ multiplex PCR, and TCRdb's table has in-frame clones only and misses some. The sample lists around 170,000 clones, roughly 70% seen once, with about 1.6% in the top ten. V lost 0 bases to trimming and J lost 3 bases; unmatched junction nucleotides: 1. This CDR3 comprises 14 residues. CDR1 is MGHRA, CDR2 YSYEKL, per germline. Study results and caveats: Researchers left out some V segments, among them TRBV6-2 and TRBV6-3, as indistinguishable. Altogether, around 160 TCR beta chains were recorded as cytomegalovirus-associated. Through in vitro validation, three CMV-associated chains were shown to be specific for CMV antigens. About 87% or about 30% of the time was how often most TCR beta V segments were productive, according to an earlier analysis.

The sequence was obtained from a girl under 18 in good health and CMV-seronegative. Sequences were obtained from PBMCs. This chain connects TRBV4-1 to TRBJ2-7; TRBD2 aligns across 8 bases. CDR3: CASSQEAGGYEQYF. CDR3 sequence (DNA): TGCGCCAGCAGCCAAGAGGCGGGGGGCTACGAGCAGTACTTC.